The 10 T cell receptor beta chains below all came from one sample that was sequenced in a study of shared clonotypes between healthy human individuals. Sequencing used immunoSEQ multiplex PCR; TCRdb keeps in-frame clones, though not all of them. The data contain 2 million to 2.5 million clones, around 90% of them seen just once; the ten biggest clones take up roughly 0.34%. Sequencing was performed on naive CD4+ T cells from PBMCs. The subset denotes: CD45RA+ positively selected. These receptor sequences come from a man aged 18 to 30 in good health. Some clones in this sample may be carry-over from other donors' samples.

With regard to this clone: Within the sample, other DNA sequences also encode this same CDR3. This chain links TRBV18 with TRBJ2-3; no reliable D call. Germline V lookup: CDR1 KGHSH, CDR2 LQKENI. The ends were cut back, 2 bases at V and 0 bases at J, with 3 bases in the middle. This CDR3 has 13 amino acids. In DNA, the CDR3 is TGTGCCAGCTCACCAACCAGCACAGATACGCAGTATTTT. This gives the protein CASSPTSTDTQYF.

V is TRBV19 and J is TRBJ2-7; 12 bases line up with TRBD2. The ends lost 5 bases at V and 3 bases at J; junction bases unmatched: 5. CDR1 LNHDA and CDR2 SQIVND come from the germline V gene (reference sequence). The CDR3 runs 15 residues. This chain's CDR3 is CASSVTSGGYYEQYF. The CDR3 coding sequence is TGTGCCAGTAGTGTGACTAGCGGGGGTTACTACGAGCAGTACTTC. The full variable domain, its missing parts supplied by reference TRBV19 and TRBJ2-7, is DGGITQSPKYLFRKEGQNVTLSCEQNLNHDAMYWYRQDPGQGLRLIYYSQIVNDFQKGDIAEGYSVSREKKESFPLTVTSAQKNPTAFYLCASSVTSGGYYEQYFGPGTRLTVT.

V gene TRBV5-4 combines with J gene TRBJ2-1, with D perhaps TRBD2 (6 bases). The V end was cut by 1 base, the J end by 3 bases, with 11 bases between. There are 15 residues in the CDR3. Germline values: CDR1 SGHNT, CDR2 YYREEE (reference sequence). CDR3 in DNA: TGTGCCAGCAGCTTGTCGGGCGGGAACTACAATGAGCAGTTCTTC. Translating it yields CASSLSGGNYNEQFF. The full variable domain, in which reference TRBV5-4 and TRBJ2-1 provide the parts outside the CDR3, is ETGVTQSPTHLIKTRGQQVTLRCSSQSGHNTVSWYQQALGQGPQFIFQYYREEENGRGNFPPRFSGLQFPNYSSELNVNALELDDSALYLCASSLSGGNYNEQFFGPGTRLTVL.

The rearrangement links TRBV28 to TRBJ2-1; either TRBD1 or TRBD2 may supply D (6 bases each). The CDR3 spans 17 residues. Germline CDR1 MDHEN, CDR2 SYDVKM. The V end lost 8 bases, the J end lost 2 bases, and 22 bases lay between the germline ends. CDR3 sequence: CASPPWGDTDAYNEQFF. The DNA of the CDR3 is TGTGCCAGCCCCCCATGGGGGGACACGGATGCCTACAATGAGCAGTTCTTC.

This clone was seen only once. Written as DNA, the CDR3 is TGTGCCACAGCCCCGGAGGGACCGACTGAAGCTTTCTTT. Residues: CATAPEGPTEAFF. This chain uses TRBV10-3 with TRBJ1-1, with D possibly TRBD1 on 5 matching bases. Trimming removed 10 bases from V and 5 bases from J, with 17 bases in between. The length of the CDR3 is 13 residues. CDR1 is ENHRY, CDR2 SYGVKD, per germline.

CDR3 sequence reads: CASTDYDQGAHTEAFF. CDR3 DNA: TGTGCCAGTACCGATTATGACCAGGGGGCCCACACTGAAGCTTTCTTT. The rearrangement joins TRBV19 to TRBJ1-1; TRBD1 agrees at 8 bases. The trim removed 7 bases at V and 3 bases at J, leaving 13 bases unmatched. Germline V lookup: CDR1 LNHDA, CDR2 SQIVND (reference sequence). The CDR3 extends over 16 amino acids.

Turning to this clone: Different DNA sequences within this sample yield the same CDR3. This chain connects TRBV28 to TRBJ1-2; D unresolved. V dropped 3 bases and J dropped 4 bases, with 6 bases sitting between them. This CDR3 is 12 amino acids long. The germline CDR1 and CDR2 sequences are MDHEN and SYDVKM. The DNA of the CDR3 is TGTGCCAGCAGTTTGGACGGCTATGGCTACACCTTC. Protein: CASSLDGYGYTF.

This clone has a handful of counts. The V and J genes are TRBV2 and TRBJ2-7; 7 bases are a match to TRBD1. The CDR3 length is 13 residues. Germline CDR1 reads SNHLY; CDR2 reads FYNNEI. V was clipped by 1 base and J by 5 bases; unmatched bases: 2. As DNA, the CDR3 is TGTGCCAGCAGTGAAGGCACAGGGGACGAGCAGTACTTC. Encoded protein: CASSEGTGDEQYF.

This rearrangement joins TRBV15 to TRBJ2-7, with D possibly matching TRBD2 (6 bases). The CDR3 sequence is 15 residues long. The germline V gene has CDR1 LNHNV and CDR2 YYDKDF (reference sequence). V dropped 2 bases and J dropped 6 bases, with 17 bases sitting between them. As DNA, the CDR3 is TGTGCCACCAGCAGATCCCCTTGGGGGGATGGCGAGCAGTACTTC. It yields the protein CATSRSPWGDGEQYF.

This clone has more than one count but fewer than ten. The rearrangement joins TRBV9 to TRBJ1-1, with 7 bases matching TRBD1. CDR1 SGDLS and CDR2 YYNGEE come from the germline V gene. The CDR3 totals 16 residues. V shed 4 bases, J shed 6 bases, and the junction held 15 bases outside the gene matches. In DNA form, the CDR3 reads TGTGCCAGCAGCCCCTTACCCGGGACAGCACTATCTGAAGCTTTCTTT. Its translation is CASSPLPGTALSEAFF. Supplemented by reference TRBV9 and TRBJ1-1, the full variable domain reads DSGVTQTPKHLITATGQRVTLRCSPRSGDLSVYWYQQSLDQGLQFLIQYYNGEERAKGNILERFSAQQFPDLHSELNLSSLELGDSALYFCASSPLPGTALSEAFFGQGTRLTVV.